This is a list of T cell receptor beta chains from one sample in a study of beta chain features in type 1 diabetes. The repertoire was sequenced with immunoSEQ multiplex PCR; TCRdb's copy has only in-frame clones and lacks some. This table holds some 350,000 clones, 9.6% found once. The sequencing sample was made of central memory CD4+ T cells from blood. The receptors here all came from a man aged 25 to 40 with type 1 diabetes. CDR3s include the opening cysteine and the closing phenylalanine or tryptophan. The order of the fields is J gene, V gene, clone size, D gene, CDR3 DNA, CDR3 protein. A D gene is named only where the DNA matches it firmly. Clone size, where shown, is once, few, many, or a class for clones that have expanded.

TRBJ2-5	TRBV5-1	.	.	TGCGCCAGCAGCGAAGGACAGCCTCAAGAGACCCAGTACTTC	CASSEGQPQETQYF
TRBJ2-3	TRBV14	many	.	TGTGCCAGCAGCCAAGGAGGGGTGAAGACGCAGTATTTT	CASSQGGVKTQYF
TRBJ2-1	TRBV7-9	many	TRBD1	TGTGCCAGCAGCCCTATATTTCGACAGGGCAATGAGCAGTTCTTC	CASSPIFRQGNEQFF
TRBJ1-3	TRBV18	few	.	TGTGCCAGCTCAGATACATCTAACTCTGGAAACACCATATATTTT	CASSDTSNSGNTIYF
TRBJ2-7	TRBV28	.	.	TGTGCCAGCAGTTTACACAGACCTCCTACCTACGAGCAGTACTTC	CASSLHRPPTYEQYF
TRBJ1-2	TRBV10-3	.	.	TGTGCCATCAGTACCCCGGGGGGTAACTATGGCTACACCTTC	CAISTPGGNYGYTF
TRBJ2-3	TRBV7-9	.	.	TGTGCCAGCAGCCAAGAGGGCTCCCGAGATACGCAGTATTTT	CASSQEGSRDTQYF
TRBJ2-1	TRBV5-4	.	.	TGTGCCAGCAGCTTGTTTGGGGGAAACAATGAGCAGTTCTTC	CASSLFGGNNEQFF
TRBJ2-4	TRBV4-3	few	.	TGCGCCAGCAGCCAAGATAGGTCCGAGGGAAACATTCAGTACTTC	CASSQDRSEGNIQYF
TRBJ2-7	TRBV20-1	.	TRBD1	TGCAGTCCCAGACAGGGGGCTCGTCTGTACTTC	CSPRQGARLYF
TRBJ2-7	TRBV6-5	.	.	TGTGCCAGCAGAGGGGACCTCTACGAAGAGCAGTACTTC	CASRGDLYEEQYF
TRBJ1-1	TRBV7-2	many	.	TGTGCCAGCAGCTTAGACCCAAGAGTTCAGGACACTGAAGCTTTCTTT	CASSLDPRVQDTEAFF
TRBJ2-5	TRBV7-2	few	.	TGTGCCAGCCGCTTTGTGGAGACCCAGTACTTC	CASRFVETQYF
TRBJ1-1	TRBV18	.	.	TGTGCCAGCTCACCGCGGGACCTAGGTAGTGAAGCTTTCTTT	CASSPRDLGSEAFF
TRBJ1-4	TRBV11-3	.	.	TGTGCCAGCAGCTTAGCGGCCTCGGAGAAACTGTTTTTT	CASSLAASEKLFF
TRBJ2-1	TRBV6-1	few	TRBD1	TGTGCCAGCAGTGAAGGGACAGGGTATCGCAATGAGCAGTTCTTC	CASSEGTGYRNEQFF
TRBJ1-2	TRBV10-3	many	TRBD1	TGTGCCATCAGTGAACGGCGACAGGGGGAAGATGGCTACACCTTC	CAISERRQGEDGYTF
TRBJ2-1	TRBV19	.	TRBD2	TGTGCCAGTAGTATAGGTAGACCGGGACTAGCGGGTGAGCAGTTCTTC	CASSIGRPGLAGEQFF
TRBJ2-7	TRBV19	.	TRBD2	TGTGCCAGTAGTTCTAGCGGAAGGAGATTCTACGAGCAGTACTTC	CASSSSGRRFYEQYF
TRBJ2-7	TRBV30	.	TRBD1	TGTGCCTGGAGTCCCGGGGACAGGGGAATCGGTAGGCAGTACTTC	CAWSPGDRGIGRQYF
TRBJ2-1	TRBV11-2	.	TRBD1	TGTGCCAGCAGCTTTCAGGGGGTTAATGAGCAGTTCTTC	CASSFQGVNEQFF
TRBJ2-3	TRBV28	few	.	TGTGCCAGCAGTTTACGTCAGGACACAGATACGCAGTATTTT	CASSLRQDTDTQYF
TRBJ2-6	TRBV5-4	few	TRBD1	TGTGCCAGCAGCCCGACAGGGGTGGAATCTGGGGCCAACGTCCTGACTTTC	CASSPTGVESGANVLTF
TRBJ1-2	TRBV6-1	few	TRBD1	TGTGCCATCGGACAGGAGGACTATGGCTACACCTTC	CAIGQEDYGYTF
TRBJ2-2	TRBV2	.	.	TGTGCCAGCAGTCCCAGGACTATACGGGAAGACGGGGAGCTGTTTTTT	CASSPRTIREDGELFF
TRBJ1-1	TRBV30	.	.	TGTGCCTGGAGTACCTCGCGGACTGAAGCTTTCTTT	CAWSTSRTEAFF
TRBJ1-2	TRBV6-5	few	.	TGTGCCAGCAGTTACGGGGCTAACTATGGCTACACCTTC	CASSYGANYGYTF
TRBJ2-1	TRBV12-5	.	TRBD1	TGTGCTAGTGGTACGGGGACAGGGCAGTTCTTC	CASGTGTGQFF
TRBJ2-1	TRBV6-6	once	.	TGTGCCAGCAGTTACTCGACCTTACCTGAGCAGTTCTTC	CASSYSTLPEQFF
TRBJ2-3	TRBV4-1	few	.	TGCGCCAGCAGCCAACGCCGTGGTCGCACAGATACGCAGTATTTT	CASSQRRGRTDTQYF
TRBJ1-1	TRBV4-3	.	.	TGCGCCAGCAGCCAAGCCACATACACTGAAGCTTTCTTT	CASSQATYTEAFF
TRBJ2-1	TRBV7-2	few	.	TGTGCCAGCAGCTTAGTCGGATACCCTACCTACAATGAGCAGTTCTTC	CASSLVGYPTYNEQFF
TRBJ2-7	TRBV7-6	few	TRBD1	TGTGCCAGCAGCTTAGGACAGGGGGCCTACGAGCAGTACTTC	CASSLGQGAYEQYF
TRBJ1-1	TRBV6-1	.	.	TGTGCCAGCAGTCACTTACAGGAGAACACTGAAGCTTTCTTT	CASSHLQENTEAFF
TRBJ2-7	TRBV4-1	.	TRBD2	TGCGCCAGCAGCCAAGAGGGACTAGCGCCAAACGAGCAGTACTTC	CASSQEGLAPNEQYF
TRBJ2-7	TRBV5-4	many	TRBD2	TGTGCCAGCAGCTTGGGGCTAGCGGGAGACTACGAGCAGTACTTC	CASSLGLAGDYEQYF
TRBJ2-7	TRBV7-9	.	TRBD1	TGTGCCAGCAGCTCCAGCGACAGGGTCTTAAGCTCCTACGAGCAGTACTTC	CASSSSDRVLSSYEQYF
TRBJ1-5	TRBV7-6	.	.	TGTGCCAGCAGCCAGGGGAGCAATCAGCCCCAGCATTTT	CASSQGSNQPQHF
TRBJ2-1	TRBV2	few	TRBD2	TGTGCCAGCAGTCAAACAGCGGGAGGGCACTACAATGAGCAGTTCTTC	CASSQTAGGHYNEQFF
TRBJ2-5	TRBV6-5	.	.	TGTGCCAGCAGTGGAAGGTTAATGGAGACCCAGTACTTC	CASSGRLMETQYF
TRBJ1-1	TRBV30	few	TRBD1	TGTGCCTGGAGTCCCGGGACAGGGGGCGCATTACACACTGAAGCTTTCTTT	CAWSPGTGGALHTEAFF
TRBJ2-2	TRBV7-6	.	.	TGTGCCAGCAGCTTGGGGGGATTTAGCACCGGGGAGCTGTTTTTT	CASSLGGFSTGELFF
TRBJ1-5	TRBV5-1	few	.	TGCGCCAGCAGCTGGGAGGGATTTGGGCCCCAGCATTTT	CASSWEGFGPQHF
TRBJ2-1	TRBV20-1	few	.	TGCAGTGCGACCCGCGAAGAGCAGTTCTTC	CSATREEQFF
TRBJ2-1	TRBV5-4	few	TRBD2	TGTGCCAGCAGCCTATCTAGCGGGGCCTACAATGAGCAGTTCTTC	CASSLSSGAYNEQFF
TRBJ2-7	TRBV6-5	.	.	TGTGCCAGCAGTGGACTTGGGAGATACGAGCAGTACTTC	CASSGLGRYEQYF
TRBJ2-7	TRBV6-6	.	.	TGTGCCAGCAGTTACCAGGACTCCTACGAGCAGTACTTC	CASSYQDSYEQYF
TRBJ2-7	TRBV18	few	TRBD1	TGTGCCAGCTCACCACCCGGGACAGCCGATGAGAAGCAGTACTTC	CASSPPGTADEKQYF
TRBJ2-5	TRBV7-3	.	.	TGTGCCAGCAGCTTATTGGGGGGCGAAGAGACCCAGTACTTC	CASSLLGGEETQYF
TRBJ2-7	TRBV7-9	few	.	TGTGCCAGCAGCCGTGGGACGGATTATGTACAGCAGTACTTC	CASSRGTDYVQQYF
TRBJ2-5	TRBV7-8	.	.	TGTGCCAGCAGCTTAACAGAGGAGACCCAGTACTTC	CASSLTEETQYF
TRBJ1-2	TRBV30	many	.	TGTGCCTGGTTGAGACGTCGCTATGGCTACACCTTC	CAWLRRRYGYTF
TRBJ2-1	TRBV27	few	.	TGTGCCAGCAGTTTCGGCTACAATGAGCAGTTCTTC	CASSFGYNEQFF
TRBJ2-1	TRBV5-1	few	.	TGCGCCAGCAGCTTTGGTAGTGGTAGCTCCTACAATGAGCAGTTCTTC	CASSFGSGSSYNEQFF
TRBJ2-7	TRBV19	.	.	TGTGCCAGTAGTTACAGGTCTTCCTCCTACGAGCAGTACTTC	CASSYRSSSYEQYF
TRBJ1-6	TRBV4-2	.	.	TGTGCCAGCAGCTCTGGACTAGGAGGGAGCTCCTATAATTCACCCCTCCACTTT	CASSSGLGGSSYNSPLHF
TRBJ2-7	TRBV7-2	.	.	TGTGCCAGCAGCTTAGGCCCAGGCAGCTCCTACGAGCAGTACTTC	CASSLGPGSSYEQYF
TRBJ2-2	TRBV2	few	TRBD1	TGTGCTTATCAACCGGGGACAGCGAACACCGGGGAGCTGTTTTTT	CAYQPGTANTGELFF
TRBJ2-7	TRBV27	.	TRBD2	TGTGCCAGCACCCGAAATAGCGGGACCGGCTCCTACGAGCAGTACTTC	CASTRNSGTGSYEQYF
TRBJ1-1	TRBV23-1	many	.	TGCGCCAGCAGTCAAGGTGGGCAGGGGAGCACTGAAGCTTTCTTT	CASSQGGQGSTEAFF